These T cell receptor beta chains were read from a single sample in a study of T cells in Graves' hyperthyroidism and ophthalmopathy. TCRdb re-called the multiplex PCR reads with MiXCR, one entry per CDR3 protein. The data contain roughly 750,000 distinct CDR3 sequences, about 16% of them singletons. Sequencing was done on a sample of blood. The receptor source for this set is a man younger than 35 with Graves' hyperthyroidism. Both conserved end residues are part of each CDR3. The order of the fields is D gene, clone size, J gene, V gene, CDR3 DNA, CDR3 protein. The D gene is left open where the match is weak. Size tells how often a clone was seen (once, few, many) or the class of an expanded clone, and some rows leave it out.

d_gene: TRBD1
abundance: few
j_gene: TRBJ1-2
v_gene: TRBV7-8
CDR3nt: TGTGCCAGCAGCATAGTTGACAGGGGAGGTGGCTACACCTTC
CDR3aa: CASSIVDRGGGYTF

d_gene: TRBD2
abundance: many
j_gene: TRBJ2-5
v_gene: TRBV7-2
CDR3nt: TGTGCCAGCAACACGGGACTAGCGGGTGAAGAGACCCAGTACTTC
CDR3aa: CASNTGLAGEETQYF

d_gene: TRBD1
abundance: many
j_gene: TRBJ2-1
v_gene: TRBV2
CDR3nt: TGTGCCAGCGCCCTTGACAGGGCTAGTGGCAATGAGCAGTTCTTC
CDR3aa: CASALDRASGNEQFF

d_gene: NA
abundance: NA
j_gene: TRBJ1-2
v_gene: TRBV29-1
CDR3nt: TGCAGCGTTGAACGGACTGGCCACTATGGCTACACCTTC
CDR3aa: CSVERTGHYGYTF

d_gene: NA
abundance: NA
j_gene: TRBJ2-5
v_gene: TRBV3-1
CDR3nt: TGTGCCAGCAGCCCCGGGGCCGCGGAGACCCAGTACTTC
CDR3aa: CASSPGAAETQYF

d_gene: NA
abundance: many
j_gene: TRBJ1-4
v_gene: TRBV29-1
CDR3nt: TGCAGCGTTGAAACCGCAACTAATGAAAAACTGTTTTTT
CDR3aa: CSVETATNEKLFF

d_gene: NA
abundance: few
j_gene: TRBJ2-5
v_gene: TRBV5-1
CDR3nt: TGCGCCAGCAGCACGTCCCGGGACGGATACCAAGAGACCCAGTACTTC
CDR3aa: CASSTSRDGYQETQYF

d_gene: TRBD2
abundance: few
j_gene: TRBJ2-1
v_gene: TRBV5-6
CDR3nt: TGTGCCAGCAGCTACCCTAGCGGCGCCAATGAGCAGTTCTTC
CDR3aa: CASSYPSGANEQFF

d_gene: TRBD2
abundance: few
j_gene: TRBJ2-2
v_gene: TRBV3-1
CDR3nt: TGTGCCAGCAGCCGAGGAAGGGGAGGGCCTACCGGGGAGCTGTTTTTT
CDR3aa: CASSRGRGGPTGELFF

d_gene: NA
abundance: many
j_gene: TRBJ2-7
v_gene: TRBV5-5
CDR3nt: TGTGCCAGCAGCTTGCACACCTACGAGGACGAGCAGTACTTC
CDR3aa: CASSLHTYEDEQYF

d_gene: TRBD1
abundance: many
j_gene: TRBJ2-1
v_gene: TRBV7-9
CDR3nt: TGTGCCAGCAGCTCACCCGGGACAGGCGACAATGAGCAGTTCTTC
CDR3aa: CASSSPGTGDNEQFF

d_gene: NA
abundance: NA
j_gene: TRBJ1-5
v_gene: TRBV20-1
CDR3nt: TGCAGTGTTTCAAGAGCAGTGGGGTATAACAATCAGCCCCAGCATTTT
CDR3aa: CSVSRAVGYNNQPQHF

d_gene: NA
abundance: many
j_gene: TRBJ2-3
v_gene: TRBV7-3
CDR3nt: TGTGCCAGCAGCTACGGTCAGCAGGATACGCAGTATTTT
CDR3aa: CASSYGQQDTQYF

d_gene: NA
abundance: few
j_gene: TRBJ2-5
v_gene: TRBV5-1
CDR3nt: TGCGCCAGCAGCGCGGACTTAGGGACCCAGTACTTC
CDR3aa: CASSADLGTQYF

d_gene: NA
abundance: few
j_gene: TRBJ1-1
v_gene: TRBV4-3
CDR3nt: TGCGCCAGCAGCCAACCCACGGAGATCGCTGAAGCTTTCTTT
CDR3aa: CASSQPTEIAEAFF

d_gene: NA
abundance: many
j_gene: TRBJ2-3
v_gene: TRBV7-6
CDR3nt: TGTGCCATAAACTCTCGCCCGGGGGCATTGAGCACAGATACGCAGTATTTT
CDR3aa: CAINSRPGALSTDTQYF

d_gene: NA
abundance: many
j_gene: TRBJ2-7
v_gene: TRBV3-1
CDR3nt: TGTGCCAGCACCGGAGTTGACGGGCAGTACTTC
CDR3aa: CASTGVDGQYF

d_gene: NA
abundance: many
j_gene: TRBJ1-1
v_gene: TRBV11-2
CDR3nt: TGTGCCAGCAGCGCAGGATTCAACACTGAAGCTTTCTTT
CDR3aa: CASSAGFNTEAFF

d_gene: NA
abundance: NA
j_gene: TRBJ2-3
v_gene: TRBV24-1
CDR3nt: TGTGCCACCATGGGGGGATACACAGATACGCAGTATTTT
CDR3aa: CATMGGYTDTQYF

d_gene: TRBD1
abundance: many
j_gene: TRBJ2-7
v_gene: TRBV20-1
CDR3nt: TGCAGTGCTAGAGAGACAGGGGGAGGGATCTACGAGCAGTACTTC
CDR3aa: CSARETGGGIYEQYF

d_gene: NA
abundance: NA
j_gene: TRBJ1-5
v_gene: TRBV29-1
CDR3nt: TGCAGCGTTGGATCGACGGGTAATAGCAATCAGCCCCAGCATTTT
CDR3aa: CSVGSTGNSNQPQHF

d_gene: NA
abundance: many
j_gene: TRBJ2-7
v_gene: TRBV18
CDR3nt: TGTGCCAGCTCACCACCGTCACGGGACTCCTACGAGCAGTACTTC
CDR3aa: CASSPPSRDSYEQYF